A single sample is the source of the 21 T cell receptor beta chains below, sequenced in a study of radiotherapy plus CTLA-4 blockade in lung cancer. Libraries were prepared by immunoSEQ multiplex PCR; TCRdb keeps only in-frame clonotypes and omits some of them. Of 25,000 to 35,000 clones in the sample, 79% are singletons; the top ten hold approximately 15%. The sequencing here drew on peripheral blood, taken from a patient treated with radiotherapy plus ipilimumab. The receptors originated from a human donor with non-small cell lung cancer that progressed on radiotherapy plus ipilimumab.

This rearrangement joins TRBV4-3 to TRBJ1-5; D is unresolved. Trimming shortened V by 0 bases and J by 1 base, and 16 bases separated the two germline ends. Germline-derived CDR1 and CDR2 are LGHNA and YSLEER. This CDR3 is built from 18 residues. DNA of the CDR3: TGCGCCAGCAGCCAAGATCTGAGAGAGGGTTACAGCAATCAGCCCCAGCATTTT. Its protein product is CASSQDLREGYSNQPQHF.

The chain combines TRBV7-8 with TRBJ2-3; 11 bases match TRBD2. CDR3 size: 14 residues. The germline V gene has CDR1 SGHVS and CDR2 FQNEAQ. The J segment lost 2 bases and the V segment lost 10 bases, leaving 5 bases of the junction unmatched. CDR3: CATASGGNTDTQYF. The CDR3, as DNA: TGTGCCACCGCTAGCGGGGGGAACACAGATACGCAGTATTTT.

V is TRBV2 and J is TRBJ1-1, with D hard to call. Germline CDR1 reads SNHLY; CDR2 reads FYNNEI. V lost 4 bases and J 5 bases, leaving 5 bases between the germline ends. CDR3 length equals 11 residues. The CDR3 is CASSAFTEAFF. In nucleotides, the CDR3 is TGTGCCAGCAGTGCGTTTACTGAAGCTTTCTTT.

The chain combines TRBV19 with TRBJ1-1; D is uncertain. The length of the CDR3 is 13 residues. Germline loops: CDR1 LNHDA, CDR2 SQIVND (reference sequence). V was clipped by 5 bases and J by 5 bases, with 12 bases between them. The CDR3 DNA reads TGTGCCAGTAGTTCCCAATCGGTGACTGAAGCTTTCTTT. Translated: CASSSQSVTEAFF.

This clone came up a few times. The rearrangement joins TRBV15 to TRBJ2-1; tentative D call: TRBD2 (6 bases). Trimming removed 1 base at V and 12 bases at J, with 10 bases between. The CDR3 has 12 residues. Germline CDR1 LNHNV, CDR2 YYDKDF (reference sequence). CDR3 sequence: CATSRVGGLQFF. For the CDR3, the DNA is TGTGCCACCAGCAGAGTAGGAGGGCTGCAGTTCTTC.

This CDR3 is CASRRLASTYEQYF. In DNA, the CDR3 is TGTGCCAGCAGAAGACTAGCGAGCACCTACGAGCAGTACTTC. This sequence joins TRBV21-1 and TRBJ2-7; the table's D call, TRBD2, was not checked against the DNA. TRBV21-1 is noted as a pseudogene. This CDR3 has 14 amino acids.

V and J are TRBV7-9 and TRBJ1-1, with 7 bases identical to TRBD1. The V gene end was trimmed by 2 bases and the J gene end by 2 bases; junction bases not matched to a gene: 5. CDR3 length: 15 amino acids. The germline V gene has CDR1 SEHNR and CDR2 FQNEAQ (reference sequence). Here the CDR3 reads CASSLLTGANTEAFF. CDR3 nucleotide sequence: TGTGCCAGCAGCTTACTTACAGGGGCAAACACTGAAGCTTTCTTT. Based on the CDR3 plus reference TRBV7-9 and TRBJ1-1, the full variable domain is DTGVSQNPRHKITKRGQNVTFRCDPISEHNRLYWYRQTLGQGPEFLTYFQNEAQLEKSRLLSDRFSAERPKGSFSTLEIQRTEQGDSAMYLCASSLLTGANTEAFFGQGTRLTVV.

This chain connects TRBV7-8 to TRBJ2-7, with TRBD1 as a possible D gene (7 bases). The germline gives CDR1 SGHVS, CDR2 FQNEAQ. The ends were cut back, 8 bases at V and 0 bases at J, with 11 bases in the middle. The CDR3 spans 13 residues. The CDR3 protein is CASGRDSSYEQYF. CDR3 bases: TGTGCCAGCGGGCGGGACAGCTCCTACGAGCAGTACTTC.

V is TRBV5-1 and J is TRBJ1-2, with 9 bases lining up with TRBD1. Germline CDR1 SGHRS, CDR2 YFSETQ. The CDR3 spans 15 residues. With V trimmed by 4 bases and J by 8 bases, 12 bases remained unmatched. Here the CDR3 reads CASSVNRGHTGGYTF. Here the CDR3 DNA reads TGCGCCAGCAGCGTCAACAGGGGGCATACGGGAGGCTACACCTTC.

The CDR3 region has the DNA TGTGCCAGCAGCCCCTCGGGACAGGGTACCCTCCAGCCCCAGCATTTT. Translation: CASSPSGQGTLQPQHF. This chain joins TRBV28 and TRBJ1-5, with 9 bases identical to TRBD1. The J segment lost 7 bases and the V segment lost 6 bases, leaving 13 bases of the junction unmatched. The CDR3 consists of 16 residues. Germline V gene sequence: CDR1 MDHEN, CDR2 SYDVKM. Full variable domain (outside the CDR3, taken from reference TRBV28 and TRBJ1-5): DVKVTQSSRYLVKRTGEKVFLECVQDMDHENMFWYRQDPGLGLRLIYFSYDVKMKEKGDIPEGYSVSREKKERFSLILESASTNQTSMYLCASSPSGQGTLQPQHFGDGTRLSIL.

CDR3 coding DNA: TGTGCCAGCAGCCCCCAGGATTTACCTGAAGCTTTCTTT. Translation: CASSPQDLPEAFF. This sequence joins TRBV7-9 and TRBJ1-1; no clear D gene. Germline loops: CDR1 SEHNR, CDR2 FQNEAQ (reference sequence). The CDR3 totals 13 residues. Trimming stripped 5 bases from V and 6 bases from J, with 13 bases between.

This clone was seen only once. The chain has TRBV9 and TRBJ2-1; D ambiguous. This CDR3 is built from 17 residues. Germline values: CDR1 SGDLS, CDR2 YYNGEE. The ends were cut back, 0 bases at V and 0 bases at J, with 13 bases in the middle. This CDR3 is CASSVATAHSSYNEQFF. Written as DNA, the CDR3 is TGTGCCAGCAGCGTAGCTACGGCCCACTCCTCCTACAATGAGCAGTTCTTC.

V gene TRBV13 combines with J gene TRBJ2-1; no clear D gene. Deletions cut 1 base from V and 9 bases from J, with 10 bases between. The germline V gene has CDR1 PRHDT and CDR2 FYEKMQ (reference sequence). The CDR3 is 13 amino acids. CDR3 nucleotide sequence: TGTGCCAGCAGCTTAGATCCCAAAAGTGAGCAGTTCTTC. It specifies CASSLDPKSEQFF.

A single count supports this clone. This chain's CDR3 is CASSVYRRVSNQPQHF. As DNA, the CDR3 is TGTGCCAGTAGTGTCTATCGCAGGGTTAGCAATCAGCCCCAGCATTTT. V usage is TRBV19 and J usage is TRBJ1-5; weak D call: TRBD1 (5 bases). Germline V CDR1 and CDR2: LNHDA, SQIVND (reference sequence). Deletions cut 5 bases from V and 0 bases from J, with 14 bases between. This CDR3 is built from 16 residues.

This chain uses TRBV7-2 with TRBJ2-7; 9 bases map to TRBD1. V shed 10 bases, J shed 1 base, and the junction held 8 bases outside the gene matches. The CDR3 length is 14 residues. Germline CDR1 reads SGHTA; CDR2 reads FQGNSA. CDR3 sequence: CATQQTGGSYEQYF. CDR3 coding DNA: TGTGCCACCCAACAGACAGGGGGATCCTACGAGCAGTACTTC. The full variable domain, completed using reference TRBV7-2 and TRBJ2-7, is GAGVSQSPSNKVTEKGKDVELRCDPISGHTALYWYRQSLGQGLEFLIYFQGNSAPDKSGLPSDRFSAERTGGSVSTLTIQRTQQEDSAVYLCATQQTGGSYEQYFGPGTRLTVT.

The chain joins TRBV9 to TRBJ2-1; 7 positions match TRBD1. The germline gives CDR1 SGDLS, CDR2 YYNGEE. V dropped 3 bases and J dropped 6; count of bases not matched to a gene: 12. The CDR3 loop spans 16 amino acids. The CDR3 reads CASSAHPNRGSNEQFF. The CDR3 nucleotides are TGTGCCAGCAGCGCACACCCAAACAGGGGAAGCAATGAGCAGTTCTTC.

The genes are TRBV18 and TRBJ2-3; TRBD1 aligns across 8 bases. CDR1 is KGHSH, CDR2 LQKENI, per germline. This CDR3 is built from 15 residues. Trimming cost V 2 bases and J 1 base; bases outside gene matches: 2. CDR3 loop: CASSPNRGGTDTQYF. The CDR3 region has the DNA TGTGCCAGCTCACCAAACAGGGGGGGCACAGATACGCAGTATTTT.

This clone was recorded once. The rearrangement links TRBV7-9 to TRBJ2-7, with 10 bases fitting TRBD2. The CDR3 runs 15 residues. Germline CDR1 is SEHNR and CDR2 is FQNEAQ (reference sequence). J lost 3 bases, V lost 0 bases, and 2 bases had no gene match. The CDR3 sequence: CASSLALAGVYEQYF. The DNA of the CDR3 is TGTGCCAGCAGCTTAGCCCTAGCGGGAGTCTACGAGCAGTACTTC. Combining the CDR3 with reference TRBV7-9 and TRBJ2-7 gives the whole variable domain DTGVSQNPRHKITKRGQNVTFRCDPISEHNRLYWYRQTLGQGPEFLTYFQNEAQLEKSRLLSDRFSAERPKGSFSTLEIQRTEQGDSAMYLCASSLALAGVYEQYFGPGTRLTVT.

V and J are TRBV5-4 and TRBJ2-7, with D possibly being TRBD1 (5 bases). The CDR3 contains 16 residues. The germline V gene encodes CDR1 SGHNT and CDR2 YYREEE (reference sequence). V lost 4 bases to trimming and J lost 0 bases, with 17 bases between them. The CDR3 is CASSPSIQGSSYEQYF. CDR3 bases: TGTGCCAGCAGCCCCAGTATCCAGGGAAGCTCCTACGAGCAGTACTTC.

The CDR3 nucleotides read TGCGCCAGCAGCCCATCCGGGACAGGGGGAAACACCATATATTTT. Translated: CASSPSGTGGNTIYF. The chain employs TRBV4-3 and TRBJ1-3; 9 bases match TRBD1. CDR1 and CDR2 (germline): LGHNA, YSLEER. V was clipped by 4 bases and J by 4 bases; unmatched bases: 5. This CDR3 has 15 amino acids.

The chain is built from TRBV4-1 and TRBJ1-1; D may be TRBD1 (6 bases). V gave up 1 base and J gave up 5 bases, with 17 bases separating them. The CDR3 consists of 16 residues. Germline CDR1 and CDR2: MGHRA and YSYEKL. For the CDR3, the DNA is TGCGCCAGCAGCCAAGTATTGCTACAGGGCCGGACTGAAGCTTTCTTT. As protein: CASSQVLLQGRTEAFF.